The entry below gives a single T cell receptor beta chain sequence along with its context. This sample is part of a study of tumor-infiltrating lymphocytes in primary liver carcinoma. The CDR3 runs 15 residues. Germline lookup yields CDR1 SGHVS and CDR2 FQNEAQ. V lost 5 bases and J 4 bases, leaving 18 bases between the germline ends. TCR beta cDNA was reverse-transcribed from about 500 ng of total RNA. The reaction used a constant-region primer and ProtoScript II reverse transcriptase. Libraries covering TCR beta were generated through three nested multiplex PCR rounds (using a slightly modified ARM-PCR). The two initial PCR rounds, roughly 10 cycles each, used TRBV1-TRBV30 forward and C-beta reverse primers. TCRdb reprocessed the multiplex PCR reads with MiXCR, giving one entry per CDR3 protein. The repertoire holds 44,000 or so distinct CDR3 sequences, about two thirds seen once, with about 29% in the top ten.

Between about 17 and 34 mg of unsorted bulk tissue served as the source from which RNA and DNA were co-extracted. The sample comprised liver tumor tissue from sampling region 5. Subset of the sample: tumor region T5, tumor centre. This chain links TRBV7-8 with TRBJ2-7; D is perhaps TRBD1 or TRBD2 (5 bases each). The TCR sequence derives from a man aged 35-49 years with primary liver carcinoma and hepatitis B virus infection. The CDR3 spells CASSPGPSRGYEQYF. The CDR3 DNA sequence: TGTGCCAGCAGCCCGGGGCCGTCTCGCGGTTACGAGCAGTACTTC.